Each of the 17 T cell receptor beta chains below was sequenced from the same sample in a study of control samples from healthy donors and cancer patients. Clones were read by immunoSEQ multiplex PCR, and TCRdb kept only the in-frame ones, dropping some. The sample contains over 200,000 clones, around 79% of which appear only once. What was sequenced was PBMCs. The receptors originated from a woman aged 55-69 years with lung cancer.

The V call is TRBV11-2, the J call TRBJ2-7, with 8 bases identical to TRBD2. The junction had 8 bases not matched to a gene; V was cut back by 3 bases and J by 7 bases. The CDR3 totals 14 residues. Germline V CDR1 and CDR2: SGHAT, FQNNGV. CDR3 protein: CASSFSGVRSEQYF. CDR3 in DNA: TGTGCCAGCAGCTTTAGCGGGGTGCGTTCGGAGCAGTACTTC.

This clone has just a few counts. The chain uses TRBV7-3 and TRBJ2-6; 8 bases line up with TRBD1. Germline V gene lookup returns CDR1 SGHTA and CDR2 FQGTGA. Trimming removed 4 bases from V and 4 bases from J; junction bases left unmatched: 3. This CDR3 is built from 15 residues. In DNA, the CDR3 is TGTGCCAGCAGCTCGACAGGGGTCGGGGCCAACGTCCTGACTTTC. It specifies CASSSTGVGANVLTF.

The J gene is TRBJ1-4, the V gene TRBV9; D might be TRBD1 (5 bases). This CDR3 spans 13 amino acids. Germline lookup yields CDR1 SGDLS and CDR2 YYNGEE. The ends were cut back, 4 bases at V and 7 bases at J, with 11 bases in the middle. The CDR3 reads CASSRGAGEKLFF. The CDR3 bases are TGTGCCAGCAGCAGAGGGGCCGGTGAAAAACTGTTTTTT.

The V gene is TRBV6-5, the J gene TRBJ1-6; 8 bases align to TRBD1. The CDR3 totals 13 residues. V lost 8 bases to trimming and J lost 9 bases; unmatched junction nucleotides: 6. Looked up from germline, CDR1 is MNHEY and CDR2 is SVGAGI. DNA for the CDR3: TGTGCCAGCGCGGGACAGGAGGGTTCACCCCTCCACTTT. It codes for CASAGQEGSPLHF.

This rearrangement joins TRBV9 to TRBJ1-3, with D perhaps matching TRBD1 (6 bases). The CDR3 consists of 18 residues. The germline gives CDR1 SGDLS, CDR2 YYNGEE. The V end was cut by 4 bases, the J end by 0 bases, with 20 bases between. CDR3 protein: CASSRRFRGADSGNTIYF. The CDR3 nucleotides are TGTGCCAGCAGCAGGAGATTCCGGGGGGCGGACTCTGGAAACACCATATATTTT.

The chain uses TRBV11-2 and TRBJ1-1; tentatively, D is TRBD1 (5 bases). The V and J ends lost 5 bases and 4 bases respectively, with 11 bases between them. Germline CDR1 and CDR2: SGHAT and FQNNGV. The CDR3 length is 13 residues. CDR3 DNA sequence: TGTGCCAGCAGCCCGGGGGGGGGCACTGAAGCTTTCTTT. Its protein product is CASSPGGGTEAFF. Looking up the rest from reference TRBV11-2 and TRBJ1-1 gives the full variable domain: EAGVAQSPRYKIIEKRQSVAFWCNPISGHATLYWYQQILGQGPKLLIQFQNNGVVDDSQLPKDRFSAERLKGVDSTLKIQPAKLEDSAVYLCASSPGGGTEAFFGQGTRLTVV.

The rearrangement links TRBV6-1 to TRBJ2-1; either TRBD1 or TRBD2 may supply D (5 bases each). The CDR3 is 16 residues long. Germline CDR1 MNHNS, CDR2 SASEGT. Trimming removed 2 bases from V and 2 bases from J, with 13 bases in between. CDR3 in DNA: TGTGCCAGCAGTGAATACGGGGCAGCCCCCTACAATGAGCAGTTCTTC. Encoded protein: CASSEYGAAPYNEQFF.

The V and J genes are TRBV4-2 and TRBJ2-4; 9 bases are a match to TRBD2. This CDR3 has 17 amino acids. V gave up 0 bases and J gave up 8 bases; unmatched junction bases: 11. Germline V lookup: CDR1 LGHNA, CDR2 YNFKEQ. CDR3 residues: CASSQDLFSGGKDIQYF. Here the CDR3 DNA reads TGTGCCAGCAGCCAAGATCTTTTTAGCGGGGGAAAGGACATTCAGTACTTC.

This clone was seen just once. The chain links TRBV2 to TRBJ2-7; 12 nucleotides align to TRBD2. Germline V gene data show CDR1 as SNHLY and CDR2 as FYNNEI. Trimming cost V 6 bases and J 5 bases; bases outside gene matches: 8. This CDR3 region has 15 residues. The CDR3 spells CASSAHWTSGDEQYF. The DNA for the CDR3 is TGTGCCAGCAGCGCTCACTGGACTAGCGGGGACGAGCAGTACTTC.

CDR3 amino acids: CASSWTSGGLPETQYF. CDR3 sequence (DNA): TGTGCCAGCAGCTGGACTAGCGGGGGGCTACCGGAGACCCAGTACTTC. The rearrangement links TRBV5-4 to TRBJ2-5; 14 nucleotides agree with TRBD2. Germline values: CDR1 SGHNT, CDR2 YYREEE (reference sequence). The CDR3 totals 16 residues. V lost 3 bases, J lost 5 bases, and 6 bases stayed unmatched. The full variable domain, completed using reference TRBV5-4 and TRBJ2-5, is ETGVTQSPTHLIKTRGQQVTLRCSSQSGHNTVSWYQQALGQGPQFIFQYYREEENGRGNFPPRFSGLQFPNYSSELNVNALELDDSALYLCASSWTSGGLPETQYFGPGTRLLVL.

The rearrangement uses TRBV15 and TRBJ1-2, with D unresolved. Germline CDR1 reads LNHNV; CDR2 reads YYDKDF (reference sequence). V lost 5 bases and J 2 bases, leaving 9 bases between the germline ends. The CDR3 runs 13 residues. DNA for the CDR3: TGTGCCACCAGCCCCGACGCGAACTATGGCTACACCTTC. It codes for CATSPDANYGYTF.

CDR3 sequence (DNA): TGTGCCACCTCGCCCGGATCTAACTATGGCTACACCTTC. Its translation is CATSPGSNYGYTF. This rearrangement joins TRBV2 to TRBJ1-2, with D hard to call. With 10 bases removed from V and 0 bases from J, the gap between germline ends came to 12 bases. This CDR3 region has 13 residues. CDR1 is SNHLY, CDR2 FYNNEI, per germline.

This chain connects TRBV2 to TRBJ2-4; D is undetermined. CDR1 and CDR2 (germline): SNHLY, FYNNEI. The CDR3 runs to 12 residues. Between the trimmed V and J ends, which lost 10 bases and 1 base, there was a span of 8 bases. The CDR3: CATLLAKNIQYF. The CDR3, as DNA: TGTGCCACCCTCCTTGCCAAAAACATTCAGTACTTC.

V and J are TRBV28 and TRBJ2-2; D perhaps matches TRBD2 (5 bases). Germline CDR1 MDHEN, CDR2 SYDVKM. Trimming took 5 bases from V and 4 from J, leaving 11 bases between them. CDR3 length: 14 residues. The CDR3 sequence is CASSPGIPTGELFF. The CDR3 nucleotides read TGTGCCAGCAGTCCCGGGATTCCCACCGGGGAGCTGTTTTTT.

The gene calls are TRBV6-6 and TRBJ2-1, with D possibly called TRBD1 or TRBD2 (5 bases each). The CDR3 runs 12 residues. Germline V CDR1 and CDR2: MNHNY, SVGAGI (reference sequence). The V gene lost 5 bases and the J gene lost 9 bases, with 11 bases spanning the gap. The CDR3 region is CASSPGTAEQFF. In DNA form, the CDR3 reads TGTGCCAGCAGTCCAGGGACGGCTGAGCAGTTCTTC.

V gene TRBV2 combines with J gene TRBJ1-5; D is ambiguous. V gave up 4 bases and J gave up 6 bases, with 7 bases separating them. The CDR3 extends over 12 amino acids. Germline V lookup: CDR1 SNHLY, CDR2 FYNNEI. The CDR3 DNA sequence: TGTGCCAGCAGTGGGACCTCTCAGCCCCAGCATTTT. Protein sequence: CASSGTSQPQHF. Full variable domain (outside the CDR3, taken from reference TRBV2 and TRBJ1-5): EPEVTQTPSHQVTQMGQEVILRCVPISNHLYFYWYRQILGQKVEFLVSFYNNEISEKSEIFDDQFSVERPDGSNFTLKIRSTKLEDSAMYFCASSGTSQPQHFGDGTRLSIL.

The V call is TRBV28, the J call TRBJ2-5, with TRBD1 matching over 10 bases. Germline V gene lookup returns CDR1 MDHEN and CDR2 SYDVKM. The CDR3 has 18 residues. The V segment lost 5 bases and the J segment 0 bases; nucleotides outside the gene matches: 12. CDR3 sequence: CASSLKRGTGVYQETQYF. Here the CDR3 DNA reads TGTGCCAGCAGTCTAAAAAGGGGGACAGGGGTGTACCAAGAGACCCAGTACTTC.